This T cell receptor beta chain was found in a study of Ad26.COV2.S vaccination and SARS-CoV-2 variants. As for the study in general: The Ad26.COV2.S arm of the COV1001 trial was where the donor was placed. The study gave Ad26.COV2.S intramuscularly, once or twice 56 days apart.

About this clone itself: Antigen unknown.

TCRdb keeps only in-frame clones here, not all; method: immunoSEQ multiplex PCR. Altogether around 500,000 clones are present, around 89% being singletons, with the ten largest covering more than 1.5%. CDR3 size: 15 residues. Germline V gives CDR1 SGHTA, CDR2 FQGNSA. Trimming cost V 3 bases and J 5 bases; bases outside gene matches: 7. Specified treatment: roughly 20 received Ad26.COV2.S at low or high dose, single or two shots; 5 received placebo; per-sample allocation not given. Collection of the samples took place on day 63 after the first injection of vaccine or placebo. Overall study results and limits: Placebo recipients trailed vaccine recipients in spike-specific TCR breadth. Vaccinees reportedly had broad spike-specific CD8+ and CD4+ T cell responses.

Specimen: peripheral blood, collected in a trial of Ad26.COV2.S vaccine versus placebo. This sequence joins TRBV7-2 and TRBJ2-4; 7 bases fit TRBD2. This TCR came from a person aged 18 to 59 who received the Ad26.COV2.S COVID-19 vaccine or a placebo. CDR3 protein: CASSLAREYQNIQYF. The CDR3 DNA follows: TGTGCCAGCAGCTTGGCGCGGGAGTACCAAAACATTCAGTACTTC.